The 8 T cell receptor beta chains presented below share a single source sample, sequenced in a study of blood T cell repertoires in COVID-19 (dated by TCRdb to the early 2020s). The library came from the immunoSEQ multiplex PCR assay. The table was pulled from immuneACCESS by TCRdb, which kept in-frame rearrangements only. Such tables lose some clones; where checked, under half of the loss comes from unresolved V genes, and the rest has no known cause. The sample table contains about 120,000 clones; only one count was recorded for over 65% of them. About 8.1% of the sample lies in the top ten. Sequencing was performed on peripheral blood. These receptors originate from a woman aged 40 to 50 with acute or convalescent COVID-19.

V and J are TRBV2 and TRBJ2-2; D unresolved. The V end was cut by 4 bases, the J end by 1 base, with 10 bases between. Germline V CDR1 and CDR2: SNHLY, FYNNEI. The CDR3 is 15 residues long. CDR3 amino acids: CASSAAGLNTGELFF. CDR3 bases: TGTGCCAGCAGTGCGGCAGGTCTGAACACCGGGGAGCTGTTTTTT.

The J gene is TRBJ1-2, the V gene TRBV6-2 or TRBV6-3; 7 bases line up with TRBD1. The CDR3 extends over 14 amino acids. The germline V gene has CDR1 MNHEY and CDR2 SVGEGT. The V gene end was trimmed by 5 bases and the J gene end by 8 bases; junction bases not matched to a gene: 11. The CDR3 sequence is CASSRATGVYGYTF. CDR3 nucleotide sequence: TGTGCCAGCAGTAGGGCCACAGGGGTTTACGGCTACACCTTC.

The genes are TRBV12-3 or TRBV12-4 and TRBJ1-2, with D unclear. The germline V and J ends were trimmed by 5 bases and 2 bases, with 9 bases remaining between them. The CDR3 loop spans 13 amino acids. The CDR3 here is CASSLRHNYGYTF. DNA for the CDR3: TGTGCCAGCAGTCTAAGACACAACTATGGCTACACCTTC.

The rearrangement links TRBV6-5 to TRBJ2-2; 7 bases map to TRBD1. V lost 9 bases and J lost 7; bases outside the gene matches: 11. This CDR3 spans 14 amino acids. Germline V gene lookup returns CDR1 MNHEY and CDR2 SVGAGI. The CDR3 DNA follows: TGTGCCAGTAAGACAGGGAGTAAGGGCGGGGAGCTGTTTTTT. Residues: CASKTGSKGGELFF.

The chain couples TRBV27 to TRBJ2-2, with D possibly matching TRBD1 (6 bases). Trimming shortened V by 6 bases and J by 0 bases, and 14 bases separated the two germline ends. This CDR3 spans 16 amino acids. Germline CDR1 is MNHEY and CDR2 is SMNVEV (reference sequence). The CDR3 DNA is TGTGCCAGCAGGGGCGACAGGCGTTCGAACACCGGGGAGCTGTTTTTT. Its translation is CASRGDRRSNTGELFF.

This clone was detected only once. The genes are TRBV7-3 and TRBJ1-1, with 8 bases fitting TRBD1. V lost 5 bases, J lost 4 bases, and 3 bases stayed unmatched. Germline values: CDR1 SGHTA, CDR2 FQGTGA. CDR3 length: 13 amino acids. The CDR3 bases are TGTGCCAGCAGCACACAGGGGGGCACTGAAGCTTTCTTT. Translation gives CASSTQGGTEAFF.

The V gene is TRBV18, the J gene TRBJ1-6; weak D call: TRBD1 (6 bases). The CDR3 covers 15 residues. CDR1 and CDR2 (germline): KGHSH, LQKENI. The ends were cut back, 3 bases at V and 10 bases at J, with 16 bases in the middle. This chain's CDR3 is CASSPSSQGDSPLHF. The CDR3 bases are TGTGCCAGCTCACCCTCTTCACAGGGAGACTCACCCCTCCACTTT.

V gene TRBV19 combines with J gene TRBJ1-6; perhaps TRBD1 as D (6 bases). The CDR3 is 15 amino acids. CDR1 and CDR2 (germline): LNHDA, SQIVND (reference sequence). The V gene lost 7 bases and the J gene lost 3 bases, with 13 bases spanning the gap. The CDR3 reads CASMSLQGYNSPLHF. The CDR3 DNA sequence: TGTGCCAGTATGAGTTTACAGGGCTATAATTCACCCCTCCACTTT.